Each of the 13 T cell receptor beta chains below was sequenced from the same sample in a study of early T cells in non-severe SARS-CoV-2 infection. MiXCR was run by TCRdb on the 5' RACE reads, yielding one entry per CDR3 protein. The table includes roughly 120,000 distinct CDR3 sequences, about 12% detected once. The sample consisted of whole blood, taken at baseline. The receptor source for this set is an adult who was a healthcare worker with PCR-confirmed SARS-CoV-2 infection or an uninfected control (not recorded which).

The rearrangement joins TRBV5-6 to TRBJ1-1, with D tentatively TRBD1 (5 bases). V dropped 2 bases and J dropped 0 bases, with 8 bases sitting between them. Germline V gene sequence: CDR1 SGHDT, CDR2 YYEEEE. The CDR3 totals 14 residues. The CDR3 DNA is TGTGCCAGCAGCTTCAACAGGCTGAACACTGAAGCTTTCTTT. Amino acids: CASSFNRLNTEAFF.

This clonotype was found a few times. The chain links TRBV5-1 to TRBJ1-1; D not resolved. Trimming cost V 5 bases and J 1 base, with 9 bases left between them. Germline V gene lookup returns CDR1 SGHRS and CDR2 YFSETQ. The CDR3 runs to 13 residues. Here the CDR3 reads CASSFDGNTEAFF. The CDR3 DNA reads as TGCGCCAGCAGTTTCGACGGGAACACTGAAGCTTTCTTT.

The chain joins TRBV7-9 to TRBJ1-5; 8 nucleotides agree with TRBD1. CDR1 is SEHNR and CDR2 is FQNEAQ in the germline V gene (reference sequence). The CDR3 runs 14 residues. The J segment lost 5 bases and the V segment lost 2 bases, leaving 2 bases of the junction unmatched. CDR3 protein: CASSLPGGDQPQHF. The CDR3 bases are TGTGCCAGCAGCTTACCAGGGGGCGATCAGCCCCAGCATTTT.

This clonotype was counted a few times. The J gene is TRBJ2-2, the V gene TRBV7-3, with 9 bases matching TRBD2. The V gene end was trimmed by 5 bases and the J gene end by 0 bases; junction bases not matched to a gene: 4. The length of the CDR3 is 16 residues. CDR1 and CDR2 (germline): SGHTA, FQGTGA. CDR3 sequence reads: CASSPAGGPNTGELFF. The CDR3 region has the DNA TGTGCCAGCAGCCCCGCGGGAGGGCCGAACACCGGGGAGCTGTTTTTT.

The table lists this clonotype with many counts. This sequence joins TRBV20-1 and TRBJ2-3; perhaps TRBD2 as D (6 bases). V gave up 0 bases and J gave up 0 bases, with 13 bases separating them. CDR1 is DFQATT and CDR2 is SNEGSKA in the germline V gene (reference sequence). This CDR3 is built from 16 residues. As DNA, the CDR3 is TGCAGTGCTAGAGATGAGGCGGGGTCTAGCACAGATACGCAGTATTTT. It is translated as CSARDEAGSSTDTQYF.

The table lists this clonotype with a few counts. This chain joins TRBV6-6 and TRBJ1-3, with D perhaps TRBD1 (5 bases). Germline lookup yields CDR1 MNHNY and CDR2 SVGAGI (reference sequence). V lost 10 bases and J 7 bases, leaving 20 bases between the germline ends. The CDR3 is made up of 14 amino acids. This CDR3 is CATTGSTGGNTIYF. The CDR3 DNA follows: TGTGCCACCACGGGATCCACTGGGGGGAACACCATATATTTT.

This chain connects TRBV5-1 to TRBJ2-2, with 7 bases identical to TRBD1. From germline, CDR1 is SGHRS and CDR2 YFSETQ. With 0 bases clipped from V and 4 bases from J, the junction kept 3 bases outside the gene matches. The CDR3 loop spans 15 amino acids. CDR3 sequence (DNA): TGCGCCAGCAGCTTGGGACAGGGAACCACCGGGGAGCTGTTTTTT. Translating it yields CASSLGQGTTGELFF. Drawing the rest from reference TRBV5-1 and TRBJ2-2, the complete variable domain is KAGVTQTPRYLIKTRGQQVTLSCSPISGHRSVSWYQQTPGQGLQFLFEYFSETQRNKGNFPGRFSGRQFSNSRSEMNVSTLELGDSALYLCASSLGQGTTGELFFGEGSRLTVL.

This clonotype was observed at least ten times. The chain carries TRBV12-3 or TRBV12-4 and TRBJ1-2; D may be TRBD1 (5 bases). This CDR3 has 14 amino acids. V shed 4 bases and J shed 4 bases, with 13 bases lying between them. The CDR3: CASSSGPLVYGYTF. CDR3 nucleotide sequence: TGTGCCAGCAGTTCAGGGCCTTTAGTCTATGGCTACACCTTC.

There are many counts of this clonotype. The chain is built from TRBV28 and TRBJ1-1; no firm D call. CDR3 size: 14 residues. Germline assignment: CDR1 MDHEN and CDR2 SYDVKM. V lost 5 bases to trimming and J lost 3 bases, with 13 bases between them. CDR3 protein: CASSPISGYTEAFF. CDR3 sequence (DNA): TGTGCCAGCAGTCCTATTTCAGGATACACTGAAGCTTTCTTT.

This clonotype came up a few times. The chain combines TRBV20-1 with TRBJ2-1, with 8 bases aligning to TRBD2. The J segment lost 0 bases and the V segment lost 1 base, leaving 2 bases of the junction unmatched. CDR3 size: 15 residues. In germline, CDR1 is DFQATT, CDR2 SNEGSKA (reference sequence). CDR3 loop: CSARVGTSSYNEQFF. As DNA, the CDR3 is TGCAGTGCTAGAGTAGGGACTAGCTCCTACAATGAGCAGTTCTTC.

This clonotype was counted a few times. V gene TRBV20-1 combines with J gene TRBJ2-1; D is possibly TRBD1 (6 bases). V was trimmed by 3 bases and J by 3 bases, leaving 15 bases between them. Germline V gives CDR1 DFQATT, CDR2 SNEGSKA (reference sequence). The CDR3 length is 15 residues. CDR3 amino acids: CSARGEWGRYNEQFF. CDR3 in DNA: TGCAGTGCTAGGGGGGAGTGGGGGCGCTACAATGAGCAGTTCTTC.

Ten or more counts support this clonotype. The rearrangement links TRBV7-2 to TRBJ1-1, with TRBD1 matching over 11 bases. The V and J ends lost 6 bases and 5 bases, in that order; junction bases with no gene match: 5. The CDR3 extends over 14 amino acids. Germline values: CDR1 SGHTA, CDR2 FQGNSA. The chain's CDR3 is CASSSGTGGTEAFF. The CDR3, as DNA: TGTGCCAGCAGTTCCGGGACAGGGGGGACTGAAGCTTTCTTT.

The chain recombines TRBV28 with TRBJ2-2; 8 positions agree with TRBD2. Looked up from germline, CDR1 is MDHEN and CDR2 is SYDVKM. This CDR3 is 15 amino acids long. The V gene end was trimmed by 6 bases and the J gene end by 6 bases; junction bases not matched to a gene: 9. The CDR3 reads CASRTPGGGAGELFF. CDR3 nucleotide sequence: TGTGCCAGCAGGACCCCGGGAGGGGGGGCCGGGGAGCTGTTTTTT.